Listed below are T cell receptor beta chains from one sample, sequenced in a study of T cell repertoires in cytomegalovirus infection. TCRdb redid the calling of the reads with MiXCR, one entry per CDR3 protein. The sample yields 65,000 to 90,000 distinct CDR3 sequences, more than 3% seen once. Sequencing input: PBMCs. The source is a human donor in good health (CMV status not recorded). Some clones in this sample may be carry-over from other donors' samples. Both conserved end residues are part of each CDR3. The D gene is left open where the match is weak. Not all rows give a size; the values are once, few, many and, for expanded clones, a class.

v_gene	abundance	j_gene	d_gene	CDR3nt	CDR3aa
TRBV12-3/TRBV12-4	many	TRBJ2-2	NA	TGTGCCAGCAGCCCCTCTGACGGATACACCGGGGAGCTGTTTTTT	CASSPSDGYTGELFF
TRBV6-5	many	TRBJ1-2	TRBD1	TGTGCCAGCAGTTACTCCCGGACAGGGATTCGTGGCTACACCTTC	CASSYSRTGIRGYTF
TRBV4-3	many	TRBJ1-1	NA	TGCGCCAGCAGCAAGGGATGGGGGACTGAAGCTTTCTTT	CASSKGWGTEAFF
TRBV7-6	many	TRBJ1-5	NA	TGTGCCAGCAGCCGAGAGGGGCAACACAATCAGCCCCAGCATTTT	CASSREGQHNQPQHF
TRBV7-9	many	TRBJ2-3	NA	TGTGCCAGCTCCCGGTCCGGACCTGACACAGATACGCAGTATTTT	CASSRSGPDTDTQYF
TRBV7-2	NA	TRBJ2-1	TRBD1	TGTGCCAGCAGCCGGGACAGGTTCGACAATGAGCAGTTCTTC	CASSRDRFDNEQFF
TRBV5-6	few	TRBJ2-1	TRBD1	TGTGCCAGCAGCTTGGACAGGGGCGATGAGCAGTTCTTC	CASSLDRGDEQFF
TRBV6-6	many	TRBJ1-2	NA	TGTGCCAGCAGTTTCATTGAGACGGAAGCTAACTATGGCTACACCTTC	CASSFIETEANYGYTF
TRBV7-8	many	TRBJ2-1	TRBD2	TGTGCCAGCAGCCCCCTCTTACTAGCGGGGAATGAGCAGTTCTTC	CASSPLLLAGNEQFF
TRBV12-3/TRBV12-4	NA	TRBJ1-2	TRBD1	TGTGCCAGCAGTTTAGATATACTGACAGGGGACGGCTACACCTTC	CASSLDILTGDGYTF
TRBV7-2	many	TRBJ1-2	TRBD1	TGTGCCAGCAGCTTAGGACAGGGGGCGCAGTATGGCTACACCTTC	CASSLGQGAQYGYTF
TRBV28	many	TRBJ1-6	NA	TGTGCCAGCAGACCCGACAGTGACTCCTATAATTCACCCCTCCACTTT	CASRPDSDSYNSPLHF
TRBV7-2	many	TRBJ2-7	NA	TGTGCCAGCAGCTTAATTCAGGGTTCCTACGAGCAGTACTTC	CASSLIQGSYEQYF
TRBV7-8	many	TRBJ2-7	TRBD2	TGTGCCAGCAGCTCCAGAGGGGAGGGAGAGCAGTACTTC	CASSSRGEGEQYF
TRBV6-2/TRBV6-3	many	TRBJ2-4	NA	TGTGCCAGTAACTACAAAAACATTCAGTACTTC	CASNYKNIQYF
TRBV10-3	many	TRBJ1-5	TRBD1	TGTGCCATCAGTTTATCCGGGACAGGCAATCAGCCCCAGCATTTT	CAISLSGTGNQPQHF
TRBV7-2	many	TRBJ1-5	NA	TGTGCCAGCAGCCCACGGGGGCAGCCCCAGCATTTT	CASSPRGQPQHF
TRBV7-2	many	TRBJ2-1	NA	TGTGCCAGCAGCCCTGATGGGTACAATGAGCAGTTCTTC	CASSPDGYNEQFF
TRBV20-1	few	TRBJ2-7	TRBD1	TGCAGTGCCGACAGGGATCACTCGGTCGAGCAGTACTTC	CSADRDHSVEQYF
TRBV20-1	many	TRBJ2-7	NA	TGCAGTGCTAGCCGGGACGGCCCCTACGAGCAGTACTTC	CSASRDGPYEQYF
TRBV7-2	many	TRBJ2-7	NA	TGTGCCAGCAGCTTAGAATGGGCGCAGGCCGAGCAGTACTTC	CASSLEWAQAEQYF
TRBV6-1	many	TRBJ1-2	TRBD1	TGTGCCAGCAGCCCTACACAGGGACAGGCTAACTATGGCTACACCTTC	CASSPTQGQANYGYTF
TRBV7-3	many	TRBJ2-3	NA	TGTGCCAGCAGCTCCTCGAGGCCGGGAGATACGCAGTATTTT	CASSSSRPGDTQYF
TRBV6-2/TRBV6-3	many	TRBJ1-2	NA	TGTGCCAGCAGTTTCGCGGGCGGCTACACCTTC	CASSFAGGYTF
TRBV12-3/TRBV12-4	many	TRBJ1-5	TRBD1	TGTGCCAGCAACTCTCGGACAGGGAATCAGCCCCAGCATTTT	CASNSRTGNQPQHF
TRBV7-9	many	TRBJ1-2	TRBD1	TGTGCCAGCAGTTGGACAGGAAATACCTATGGCTACACCTTC	CASSWTGNTYGYTF
TRBV4-1	many	TRBJ2-7	NA	TGCGCCAGCAGCCAAGCCCCCACAGGGCCGAAGGAGCAGTACTTC	CASSQAPTGPKEQYF
TRBV18	many	TRBJ1-6	NA	TGTGCCAGCTCAGGGGCACAGGGACGGAATTCACCCCTCCACTTT	CASSGAQGRNSPLHF
TRBV4-3	many	TRBJ2-1	NA	TGCGCCAGCAGCCAAGAGGCGACGACGATCTACAATGAGCAGTTCTTC	CASSQEATTIYNEQFF
TRBV20-1	many	TRBJ2-7	NA	TGCAGTGCTCAAGCCCGGGACTGGAGCTCCTACGAGCAGTACTTC	CSAQARDWSSYEQYF
TRBV28	many	TRBJ1-1	TRBD1	TGTGCCAGCAGTACATCGACAGGGGTGAACACTGAAGCTTTCTTT	CASSTSTGVNTEAFF
TRBV7-9	many	TRBJ2-5	TRBD2	TGTGCCAGCAGCTTAGCTAGCGGGGCCCAAGAGACCCAGTACTTC	CASSLASGAQETQYF
TRBV6-2/TRBV6-3	many	TRBJ1-3	NA	TGTGCCAGCAGTTTTGGACCTGGAAACACCATATATTTT	CASSFGPGNTIYF
TRBV6-5	many	TRBJ2-3	TRBD2	TGTGCCACTAAGATAGCGGGGGACACAGATACGCAGTATTTT	CATKIAGDTDTQYF
TRBV12-3/TRBV12-4	many	TRBJ1-3	NA	TGTGCCAGCAGTCGGGACTGGTCCTCTGGAAACACCATATATTTT	CASSRDWSSGNTIYF
TRBV4-1	many	TRBJ1-5	NA	TGCGCCAGCAGCCAAGACTCACATCAGCCCCAGCATTTT	CASSQDSHQPQHF
TRBV6-2/TRBV6-3	many	TRBJ1-1	NA	TGTGCCAGCAGTTACTCGAGAAGGGTCAACACTGAAGCTTTCTTT	CASSYSRRVNTEAFF
TRBV4-1	many	TRBJ2-1	NA	TGCGCCAGCAGCCGACCGACAGACAATGAGCAGTTCTTC	CASSRPTDNEQFF
TRBV12-5	many	TRBJ2-1	NA	TGTGCTAGTGGCCTCGGGGGGCAGGGTGAGCAGTTCTTC	CASGLGGQGEQFF
TRBV10-3	many	TRBJ1-4	NA	TGTGCCATCAGTTCAGGGAACGAAAAACTGTTTTTT	CAISSGNEKLFF
TRBV11-1	many	TRBJ2-3	NA	TGTGCCAGCAGCTTATGGGGCAGTTTCACAGATACGCAGTATTTT	CASSLWGSFTDTQYF
TRBV6-2/TRBV6-3	many	TRBJ1-6	NA	TGTGCCAGCAGTGACAGAGATAATTCACCCCTCCACTTT	CASSDRDNSPLHF
TRBV6-1	many	TRBJ1-5	TRBD1	TGTGCCTCAGCAATTGGGACAGGGGAGCCGCCCCAGCATTTT	CASAIGTGEPPQHF
TRBV7-2	NA	TRBJ1-6	NA	TGTGCCAGCAGCTTAAATCGTCGCATCGGGGTAGGATCACCCCCTCACTTT	CASSLNRRIGVGSPPHF
TRBV7-2	many	TRBJ1-5	NA	TGTGCCAGCAGCTCCAACAATCAGCCCCAGCATTTT	CASSSNNQPQHF
TRBV28	many	TRBJ1-2	NA	TGTGCCAGCAGTTCTCCAGGGTTTAGCTATGGCTACACCTTC	CASSSPGFSYGYTF
TRBV7-2	NA	TRBJ2-5	NA	TGTGCCAGCAGCTTCTTGACGGGAGCGGAGAACCAGTACTTC	CASSFLTGAENQYF
TRBV6-2/TRBV6-3	many	TRBJ1-2	TRBD1	TGTGCCAGCAAAGGATCAGGGGGCAATGGCTACACCTTC	CASKGSGGNGYTF
TRBV5-6	many	TRBJ1-6	NA	TGTGCCAGCAGCTTGGCCCGGGGACCGAATTCACCCCTCCACTTT	CASSLARGPNSPLHF